This is a list of T cell receptor beta chains from one sample in a study of CD8 T cells in ankylosing spondylitis. TCRdb re-analysed the 5' RACE reads in MiXCR, keeping a single row per CDR3 protein. The repertoire holds roughly 230,000 distinct CDR3 sequences, with 18% as singletons. Sequenced: blood, either unsorted or a sorted T cell fraction (not recorded which). Source of these receptors: a male donor with ankylosing spondylitis or in good health (not recorded which). CDR3s include the opening cysteine and the closing phenylalanine or tryptophan. A D gene is named only where the DNA matches it firmly. Size is stated for part of the rows, as once, few or many counts, or as a class when the clone is expanded.

clone_size: NA
j_call: TRBJ2-7
d_call: NA
v_call: TRBV5-3
cdr3_nt: TGTGCCAGGAGCCCCGGGACTTTTTACGAGCAGTACTTC
cdr3_aa: CARSPGTFYEQYF

clone_size: many
j_call: TRBJ1-2
d_call: NA
v_call: TRBV12-3/TRBV12-4
cdr3_nt: TGTAAGGCCTGGGAAGGCTACACCTTC
cdr3_aa: CKAWEGYTF

clone_size: NA
j_call: TRBJ2-7
d_call: TRBD1
v_call: TRBV4-1
cdr3_nt: TGCGCCAGCAGCCAAGATGGGACAGCCGGCTACGAGCAGTACTTC
cdr3_aa: CASSQDGTAGYEQYF

clone_size: NA
j_call: TRBJ2-3
d_call: NA
v_call: TRBV7-2
cdr3_nt: TGTGCCAGCAGCTCCCTCCTCGGGGCCACAGATACGCAGTATTTT
cdr3_aa: CASSSLLGATDTQYF

clone_size: many
j_call: TRBJ1-5
d_call: NA
v_call: TRBV12-3/TRBV12-4
cdr3_nt: TGTGCCAGCACCGAGACCCTGGTCCCCCAGCCCCAGCATTTT
cdr3_aa: CASTETLVPQPQHF

clone_size: NA
j_call: TRBJ2-7
d_call: NA
v_call: TRBV29-1
cdr3_nt: TGCAGCGTGGAGGGGGGGCTTAGCTACGAGCAGTACTTC
cdr3_aa: CSVEGGLSYEQYF

clone_size: NA
j_call: TRBJ2-7
d_call: TRBD2
v_call: TRBV29-1
cdr3_nt: TGCAGCGTTGAAGGACAGGGGACTAGCGGTTTCGAGCAGTACTTC
cdr3_aa: CSVEGQGTSGFEQYF

clone_size: NA
j_call: TRBJ2-7
d_call: TRBD2
v_call: TRBV12-3/TRBV12-4
cdr3_nt: TGTGCCAGCAGTCCGACTAGCGGGAGCGAGCAGTACTTC
cdr3_aa: CASSPTSGSEQYF

clone_size: NA
j_call: TRBJ2-7
d_call: NA
v_call: TRBV28
cdr3_nt: TGTGCCAGCAGTTTATCTTTGGGGAGCGAGTACTTC
cdr3_aa: CASSLSLGSEYF

clone_size: NA
j_call: TRBJ2-1
d_call: TRBD2
v_call: TRBV5-1
cdr3_nt: TGCGCCAGCAGCTTGAACGGGGGGGACTACAATAAGCAGTTCTTC
cdr3_aa: CASSLNGGDYNKQFF

clone_size: NA
j_call: TRBJ2-2
d_call: NA
v_call: TRBV20-1
cdr3_nt: TGCAGTGCTAGAGTACAACTCGGACCGGCTCGGTACACCGGGGAGCTGTTTTTT
cdr3_aa: CSARVQLGPARYTGELFF

clone_size: many
j_call: TRBJ1-1
d_call: NA
v_call: TRBV5-1
cdr3_nt: TGCGCCAGCAGTGCGGCCCAGGGAGGGTCGAACACTGAAGCTTTCTTT
cdr3_aa: CASSAAQGGSNTEAFF

clone_size: NA
j_call: TRBJ2-7
d_call: NA
v_call: TRBV5-1
cdr3_nt: TGCGCCAGCAGCGTGACCGCTACCTACGAGCAGTACTTC
cdr3_aa: CASSVTATYEQYF

clone_size: many
j_call: TRBJ2-3
d_call: TRBD2
v_call: TRBV29-1
cdr3_nt: TGCAGCGTTGACGGACTAGAGACAGATACGCAGTATTTT
cdr3_aa: CSVDGLETDTQYF

clone_size: few
j_call: TRBJ1-1
d_call: TRBD1
v_call: TRBV4-1
cdr3_nt: TGCGCCAGCAGCCAATACGTCCCGGGACAGGGAGCTACTGAAGCTTTCTTT
cdr3_aa: CASSQYVPGQGATEAFF

clone_size: few
j_call: TRBJ2-7
d_call: TRBD1
v_call: TRBV28
cdr3_nt: TGTGCCAGCAGTTGGCCCCGGGACAGGGGCTACGAGCAGTACTTC
cdr3_aa: CASSWPRDRGYEQYF

clone_size: NA
j_call: TRBJ2-5
d_call: TRBD1
v_call: TRBV12-3/TRBV12-4
cdr3_nt: TGTGCCAGCTCCTCCTCGGACAGGGCCGGAGTGACCCAGTACTTC
cdr3_aa: CASSSSDRAGVTQYF

clone_size: few
j_call: TRBJ2-5
d_call: TRBD1
v_call: TRBV20-1
cdr3_nt: TGCAGTGCTAGAGTTAGAGGACAGGTTGAGACCCAGTACTTC
cdr3_aa: CSARVRGQVETQYF

clone_size: NA
j_call: TRBJ2-7
d_call: NA
v_call: TRBV28
cdr3_nt: TGTGCCGCCAGTTGGGCGGGGAAGCAGTACTTC
cdr3_aa: CAASWAGKQYF

clone_size: NA
j_call: TRBJ2-1
d_call: NA
v_call: TRBV7-9
cdr3_nt: TGTGCCAGCAGCCCACCACAGAGCTCCTACAATGAGCAGTTCTTC
cdr3_aa: CASSPPQSSYNEQFF

clone_size: NA
j_call: TRBJ2-1
d_call: TRBD2
v_call: TRBV29-1
cdr3_nt: TGCAGCGTTGGCCTAGCGGACTACAATGAGCAGTTCTTC
cdr3_aa: CSVGLADYNEQFF

clone_size: NA
j_call: TRBJ2-7
d_call: NA
v_call: TRBV20-1
cdr3_nt: TGCAGTGCTAGTCCGAGCGGAAGCTCCTACGAGCAGTACTTC
cdr3_aa: CSASPSGSSYEQYF

clone_size: few
j_call: TRBJ2-6
d_call: NA
v_call: TRBV27
cdr3_nt: TGTGCCAGCAGTCCGCGGACCGACATCTGGGCCAACGTCCTGACTTTC
cdr3_aa: CASSPRTDIWANVLTF

clone_size: NA
j_call: TRBJ2-7
d_call: NA
v_call: TRBV11-2
cdr3_nt: TGTGCCAGCAGCTACCGGGACGCGAGCCCCTACGAGCAGTACTTC
cdr3_aa: CASSYRDASPYEQYF

clone_size: few
j_call: TRBJ2-7
d_call: NA
v_call: TRBV27
cdr3_nt: TGTGCCAGCAGTTTTCAGGGCAGTACCTACGAGCAGTACTTC
cdr3_aa: CASSFQGSTYEQYF

clone_size: many
j_call: TRBJ2-1
d_call: TRBD2
v_call: TRBV12-3/TRBV12-4
cdr3_nt: TGTGCCAGCAGTTTCCGTCCTGATTTGGTAGCGGGAGATGAGCAGTTCTTC
cdr3_aa: CASSFRPDLVAGDEQFF

clone_size: few
j_call: TRBJ1-1
d_call: NA
v_call: TRBV4-1
cdr3_nt: TGCGCCAGCAGCCAGGACCGCTGGGGCTGGGCTGAAGCTTTCTTT
cdr3_aa: CASSQDRWGWAEAFF

clone_size: few
j_call: TRBJ2-1
d_call: TRBD2
v_call: TRBV7-6
cdr3_nt: TGTGCCAGCAGCCCCACCCGTACTAGCGGGAGCGATGAGCAGTTCTTC
cdr3_aa: CASSPTRTSGSDEQFF

clone_size: many
j_call: TRBJ2-7
d_call: TRBD1
v_call: TRBV20-1
cdr3_nt: TGCAGTGCTAGGGGGAACATCGGGACAGGATTCTACGAGCAGTACTTC
cdr3_aa: CSARGNIGTGFYEQYF

clone_size: NA
j_call: TRBJ2-7
d_call: TRBD1
v_call: TRBV9
cdr3_nt: TGTGCCAGCAGCGTAGGGACAGGGGGCATGTACGAGCAGTACTTC
cdr3_aa: CASSVGTGGMYEQYF

clone_size: many
j_call: TRBJ2-6
d_call: TRBD1
v_call: TRBV5-6
cdr3_nt: TGTGCCAGCATCCCCGGGACAGATTCTGGGGCCAACGTCCTGACTTTC
cdr3_aa: CASIPGTDSGANVLTF

clone_size: few
j_call: TRBJ2-4
d_call: TRBD1
v_call: TRBV24-1
cdr3_nt: TGTGCCACCAGTGACTCGGGACAGATGTACATTCAGTACTTC
cdr3_aa: CATSDSGQMYIQYF

clone_size: many
j_call: TRBJ1-1
d_call: NA
v_call: TRBV20-1
cdr3_nt: TGCAGTGCTAGGGCCCCAGGGTTTGAAGCTTTCTTT
cdr3_aa: CSARAPGFEAFF

clone_size: many
j_call: TRBJ2-7
d_call: NA
v_call: TRBV25-1
cdr3_nt: TGTGCCAGCAGTGTGACAGAGACCCACGAGCAGTACTTC
cdr3_aa: CASSVTETHEQYF

clone_size: NA
j_call: TRBJ1-1
d_call: TRBD1
v_call: TRBV20-1
cdr3_nt: TGCAGTGCTAGCGCCGGCGGACAGGGAAAGACTGAAGCTTTCTTT
cdr3_aa: CSASAGGQGKTEAFF

clone_size: few
j_call: TRBJ2-7
d_call: NA
v_call: TRBV27
cdr3_nt: TGTGCCACCATGGCGGGCTACGAGCAGTACTTC
cdr3_aa: CATMAGYEQYF

clone_size: NA
j_call: TRBJ2-1
d_call: TRBD2
v_call: TRBV29-1
cdr3_nt: TGCAGCGTAAGACTAGCGTCCAATGAGCAGATCTTC
cdr3_aa: CSVRLASNEQIF

clone_size: many
j_call: TRBJ2-4
d_call: NA
v_call: TRBV6-1
cdr3_nt: TGTGCCAGCGATCGGGGAGGCCTAGCCAAAAACATTCAGTACTTC
cdr3_aa: CASDRGGLAKNIQYF

clone_size: many
j_call: TRBJ2-1
d_call: NA
v_call: TRBV9
cdr3_nt: TGTGCCAGCAGCGTAGGTGGAGGAAATGAGCAGTTCTTC
cdr3_aa: CASSVGGGNEQFF

clone_size: NA
j_call: TRBJ2-7
d_call: NA
v_call: TRBV20-1
cdr3_nt: TGCAGTGCTAGCGGCAGGGACTCCTACGAGCAGTACTTC
cdr3_aa: CSASGRDSYEQYF

clone_size: few
j_call: TRBJ2-7
d_call: NA
v_call: TRBV6-2/TRBV6-3
cdr3_nt: TGTGCCAGCAGTTACTCGAATCAGGGCTACGAGCAGTACTTC
cdr3_aa: CASSYSNQGYEQYF

clone_size: NA
j_call: TRBJ2-2
d_call: TRBD2
v_call: TRBV5-6
cdr3_nt: TGTGCCAGCAGCTACGACACTAGCGGGAGGGCCGGGGAGCTGTTTTTT
cdr3_aa: CASSYDTSGRAGELFF

clone_size: NA
j_call: TRBJ2-5
d_call: TRBD1
v_call: TRBV24-1
cdr3_nt: TGTGCCACCAGCGCCCCTCGACAGGGGATAACCCAAGAGACCCAGTACTTC
cdr3_aa: CATSAPRQGITQETQYF

clone_size: NA
j_call: TRBJ2-3
d_call: TRBD2
v_call: TRBV18
cdr3_nt: TGTGCCAGCTCACCATCTAGCGGGAGTACAGATACGCAGTATTTT
cdr3_aa: CASSPSSGSTDTQYF

clone_size: few
j_call: TRBJ2-7
d_call: NA
v_call: TRBV16
cdr3_nt: TGTGCCAGCAGCCAAGGGATAGAATGGGTTAACGAGCAGTACTTC
cdr3_aa: CASSQGIEWVNEQYF

clone_size: NA
j_call: TRBJ1-5
d_call: NA
v_call: TRBV7-9
cdr3_nt: TGTGCCAGCAGCATCTACCGGGACCGGAAGGGCAATCAGCCCCAGCATTTT
cdr3_aa: CASSIYRDRKGNQPQHF

clone_size: few
j_call: TRBJ2-4
d_call: NA
v_call: TRBV7-9
cdr3_nt: TGTGCCAGCAGCCTAACAGGGCAACTAGCCAAAAACATTCAGTACTTC
cdr3_aa: CASSLTGQLAKNIQYF

clone_size: once
j_call: TRBJ2-7
d_call: NA
v_call: TRBV6-1
cdr3_nt: TGTGCCAGCAGTATTACGACAGGAGCCTACGAGCAGTACTTC
cdr3_aa: CASSITTGAYEQYF

clone_size: few
j_call: TRBJ2-1
d_call: TRBD2
v_call: TRBV7-8
cdr3_nt: TGTGCCAGCAGCTTAGGGGGACTAGCGGGAGGGCCCCATGAGCAGTTCTTC
cdr3_aa: CASSLGGLAGGPHEQFF

clone_size: NA
j_call: TRBJ2-3
d_call: NA
v_call: TRBV4-1
cdr3_nt: TGCGCCAGCAGCCAAGTTGCGGCCGGGACAGATACGCAGTATTTT
cdr3_aa: CASSQVAAGTDTQYF

clone_size: NA
j_call: TRBJ2-7
d_call: NA
v_call: TRBV9
cdr3_nt: TGTGCCAGCAGCGCCCCTCGGAGGCCCTACGAGCAGTACTTC
cdr3_aa: CASSAPRRPYEQYF

clone_size: many
j_call: TRBJ2-7
d_call: NA
v_call: TRBV7-3
cdr3_nt: TGTGCCAGCAGCTCGGACGGGGACCCCTCGTACGAGCAGTACTTC
cdr3_aa: CASSSDGDPSYEQYF

clone_size: NA
j_call: TRBJ2-7
d_call: NA
v_call: TRBV7-9
cdr3_nt: TGTGCCAGCAGCCCTGGGAGCCTCGAGCAGTACTTC
cdr3_aa: CASSPGSLEQYF